Each of the 4 T cell receptor beta chains below was sequenced from the same sample in a study of T cells in Graves' hyperthyroidism and ophthalmopathy. Using RNA transcripts as the source, TCR beta CDR3 regions were amplified. Using the HTBI primer set, a first-round RT-PCR was run on the TCR CDR3. TCRdb re-called the multiplex PCR reads with MiXCR, one entry per CDR3 protein. The data show more than 300,000 distinct CDR3 sequences, with approximately 15% seen just once and 11% held by the top ten. The sequenced material came from blood. The receptors originated from a woman in her fifties or sixties with Graves' hyperthyroidism.

This clonotype was observed at least ten times. V is TRBV2 and J is TRBJ2-5; 7 bases match TRBD2. The germline CDR1 and CDR2 sequences are SNHLY and FYNNEI. Germline trimming cut 11 bases from V and 6 bases from J; bases unmatched to any gene: 15. This CDR3 is built from 14 residues. DNA of the CDR3: TGTGCCGGGTCTGTGGCGGGAGAACGACAGACCCAGTACTTC. Translated, it gives CAGSVAGERQTQYF.

This clonotype was counted at least ten times. V gene TRBV28 combines with J gene TRBJ1-2, with 8 nucleotides matching TRBD1. The CDR3 runs to 14 residues. Trimming removed 3 bases from V and 4 bases from J; junction bases left unmatched: 4. Germline CDR1 is MDHEN and CDR2 is SYDVKM. CDR3 DNA sequence: TGTGCCAGCAGTTTGGGGGACAGGAGCTATGGCTACACCTTC. Encoded protein: CASSLGDRSYGYTF.

V and J are TRBV6-1 and TRBJ2-7, with 11 bases identical to TRBD1. This CDR3 contains 15 residues. The trim removed 6 bases at V and 4 bases at J, leaving 8 bases unmatched. Germline V CDR1 and CDR2: MNHNS, SASEGT. The CDR3 region is CASRNTGTGGYEQYF. The CDR3, as DNA: TGTGCCAGCAGAAACACCGGGACAGGGGGTTACGAGCAGTACTTC.

This clonotype has a handful of counts. This sequence joins TRBV30 and TRBJ2-5; weak D call: TRBD2 (5 bases). The V end was cut by 5 bases, the J end by 0 bases, with 7 bases between. In germline, CDR1 is GTSNPN, CDR2 SVGIG (reference sequence). CDR3 size: 12 residues. In nucleotides, the CDR3 is TGTGCCTGGGACGGGAACCAAGAGACCCAGTACTTC. This sequence encodes CAWDGNQETQYF.